One and the same sample provided the 8 T cell receptor beta chains below, sequenced in a study of cytomegalovirus exposure and HLA in healthy donors. PCR involved 60 Vbeta and 13 Jbeta primers. Clones were sequenced by immunoSEQ multiplex PCR, and TCRdb holds only the in-frame ones, with some missing. The sample includes around 180,000 clones, 65% to 75% of them seen just once. Sequencing was done on a sample of PBMCs. Receptors were obtained from a girl aged 10 to 17 in good health and CMV-seronegative.

This chain connects TRBV19 to TRBJ2-5; TRBD2 agrees at 8 bases. Trimming removed 3 bases from V and 4 bases from J; junction bases left unmatched: 4. This CDR3 is built from 14 residues. Germline CDR1 LNHDA, CDR2 SQIVND (reference sequence). The CDR3 nucleotides read TGTGCCAGTAGTATGCGCGGGGGGCCAGAGACCCAGTACTTC. It translates to CASSMRGGPETQYF.

The V gene is TRBV4-1, the J gene TRBJ2-7; D ambiguous. Trimming left V 0 bases short and J 6 bases short, with 9 bases between. The length of the CDR3 is 13 residues. Germline CDR1 is MGHRA and CDR2 is YSYEKL. CDR3 amino acids: CASSQDPFREQYF. The CDR3 DNA reads as TGCGCCAGCAGCCAAGATCCTTTTCGCGAGCAGTACTTC.

This chain joins TRBV4-1 and TRBJ1-5, with a tentative D call TRBD1 (6 bases). Looked up from germline, CDR1 is MGHRA and CDR2 is YSYEKL. V lost 3 bases and J 5 bases, leaving 11 bases between the germline ends. The CDR3 has 14 residues. CDR3 nucleotides: TGCGCCAGCAGCCAGGCAGGGGTTGATCAGCCCCAGCATTTT. Translating gives CASSQAGVDQPQHF.

This chain connects TRBV27 to TRBJ2-4, with 7 bases aligning to TRBD2. V lost 4 bases, J lost 7 bases, and 7 bases stayed unmatched. Germline CDR1 is MNHEY and CDR2 is SMNVEV (reference sequence). The CDR3 is 14 residues long. The CDR3 coding sequence is TGTGCCAGCAGTTCCCCGGGGGGACGGAACATTCAGTACTTC. As protein: CASSSPGGRNIQYF.

This rearrangement joins TRBV2 to TRBJ2-3; 12 nucleotides match TRBD2. Trimming at V came to 7 bases and at J to 1 base, leaving 9 bases not matched to a gene. The CDR3 has 17 residues. The germline V gene encodes CDR1 SNHLY and CDR2 FYNNEI. The CDR3: CASTLSLAGGGTDTQYF. CDR3 DNA: TGTGCCAGCACCCTAAGTCTAGCGGGGGGGGGCACAGATACGCAGTATTTT.

For the CDR3, the DNA is TGTGCCAGCAGCTTAAGAGACATCTCCTACGAGCAGTACTTC. Translation gives CASSLRDISYEQYF. The genes are TRBV7-9 and TRBJ2-7; D is unresolved. V was cut by 2 bases and J by 0 bases, with 8 bases left in between. The CDR3 contains 14 residues. CDR1 and CDR2 (germline): SEHNR, FQNEAQ (reference sequence).

The genes are TRBV19 and TRBJ1-3; the D gene is possibly TRBD1 (6 bases). The CDR3 has 14 residues. Germline V gene data show CDR1 as LNHDA and CDR2 as SQIVND (reference sequence). Trimming left V 5 bases short and J 3 bases short, with 11 bases between. This chain's CDR3 is CASSEQGIGNTIYF. CDR3 DNA: TGTGCCAGTAGTGAACAGGGTATTGGAAACACCATATATTTT.

This clone was counted between two and nine times. The rearrangement uses TRBV27 and TRBJ2-7; 10 bases are shared with TRBD1. From germline, CDR1 is MNHEY and CDR2 SMNVEV (reference sequence). Trimming at V came to 1 base and at J to 5 bases, leaving 8 bases not matched to a gene. The CDR3 runs 16 residues. In DNA form, the CDR3 reads TGTGCCAGCAGTTTATGGGGGGACAGGGGCTTCGACGAGCAGTACTTC. This sequence encodes CASSLWGDRGFDEQYF.